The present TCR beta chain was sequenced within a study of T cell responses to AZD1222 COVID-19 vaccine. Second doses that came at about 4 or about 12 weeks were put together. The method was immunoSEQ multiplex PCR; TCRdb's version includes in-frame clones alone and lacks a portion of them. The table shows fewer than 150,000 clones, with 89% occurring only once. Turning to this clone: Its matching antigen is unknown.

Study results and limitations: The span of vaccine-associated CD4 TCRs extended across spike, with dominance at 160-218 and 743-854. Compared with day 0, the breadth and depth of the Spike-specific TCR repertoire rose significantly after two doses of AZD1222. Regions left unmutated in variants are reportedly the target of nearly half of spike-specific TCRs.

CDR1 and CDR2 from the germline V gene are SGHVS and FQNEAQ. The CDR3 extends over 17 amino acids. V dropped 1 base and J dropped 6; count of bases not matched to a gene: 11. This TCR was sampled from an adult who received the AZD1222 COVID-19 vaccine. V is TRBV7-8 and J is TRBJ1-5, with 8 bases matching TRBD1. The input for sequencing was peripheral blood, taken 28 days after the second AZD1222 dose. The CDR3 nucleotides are TGTGCCAGCAGCTTAGAAACCGGACAGGGTGTGGGTCAGCCCCAGCATTTT. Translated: CASSLETGQGVGQPQHF.